These 14 T cell receptor beta chains originate from one sample sequenced in a study of shared clonotypes between healthy human individuals. Using immunoSEQ multiplex PCR, the repertoire was profiled, and TCRdb retains in-frame clones only, with some absent. Among about 960,000 clones listed, approximately 76% were seen once. What was sequenced was memory CD4+ T cells sorted from blood. Subset noted: CD45RA-negative fraction. These receptors were obtained from a young man in good health.

The chain employs TRBV28 and TRBJ1-2; TRBD1 is a possible D gene (5 bases). V lost 2 bases and J 4 bases, leaving 8 bases between the germline ends. The germline CDR1 and CDR2 sequences are MDHEN and SYDVKM. The CDR3 sequence is 13 residues long. CDR3 sequence (DNA): TGTGCCAGCAGTTTAAGGCAGGGCTATGGCTACACCTTC. Amino acids: CASSLRQGYGYTF.

This clone came up a few times. V usage is TRBV4-1 and J usage is TRBJ2-5; TRBD2 matches 9 bases. Per germline, CDR1 MGHRA and CDR2 YSYEKL. V dropped 0 bases and J dropped 4; count of bases not matched to a gene: 6. The CDR3 has 16 amino acids. The CDR3 DNA reads as TGCGCCAGCAGCCAAGATGGTAGCGGGGGACTAGAGACCCAGTACTTC. Amino acid sequence: CASSQDGSGGLETQYF.

The J gene is TRBJ2-1, the V gene TRBV5-8, with 11 nucleotides matching TRBD2. Per the germline V gene, CDR1 is SGHTS and CDR2 is YDEGEE. This CDR3 is 15 amino acids long. The ends lost 2 bases at V and 7 bases at J; junction bases unmatched: 5. The CDR3 nucleotides read TGTGCCAGCAGCTTCACTAGCGGGGGTTGGAATGAGCAGTTCTTC. It translates to CASSFTSGGWNEQFF. Filled out from reference TRBV5-8 and TRBJ2-1, the complete variable domain reads EAGVTQSPTHLIKTRGQQATLRCSPISGHTSVYWYQQALGLGLQFLLWYDEGEERNRGNFPPRFSGRQFPNYSSELNVNALELEDSALYLCASSFTSGGWNEQFFGPGTRLTVL.

This chain links TRBV30 with TRBJ1-2; tentative D call: TRBD1 (5 bases). This CDR3 is built from 13 residues. The germline V and J ends were trimmed by 8 bases and 7 bases, with 20 bases remaining between them. Germline lookup yields CDR1 GTSNPN and CDR2 SVGIG (reference sequence). The DNA of the CDR3 is TGTGCCAGCCCCTGGGGCGGGGATGGTGGCTACACCTTC. Amino acids: CASPWGGDGGYTF.

The chain joins TRBV5-1 to TRBJ2-2; D is possibly TRBD1 or TRBD2 (5 bases each). This CDR3 spans 15 amino acids. Trimming pared 0 bases from V and 7 bases from J, leaving 13 bases between. The germline CDR1 and CDR2 sequences are SGHRS and YFSETQ. The CDR3 bases are TGCGCCAGCAGCTTGGCCCACCTGAGGGGCGGGGAGCTGTTTTTT. This translates into CASSLAHLRGGELFF. The whole variable domain, filled in from reference TRBV5-1 and TRBJ2-2, reads KAGVTQTPRYLIKTRGQQVTLSCSPISGHRSVSWYQQTPGQGLQFLFEYFSETQRNKGNFPGRFSGRQFSNSRSEMNVSTLELGDSALYLCASSLAHLRGGELFFGEGSRLTVL.

Comments on this clone: Other DNA sequences in the same sample also yield this CDR3. The rearrangement joins TRBV5-6 to TRBJ2-5, with D possibly TRBD2 on 6 matching bases. V was trimmed by 1 base and J by 3 bases, leaving 10 bases between them. The CDR3 is 14 amino acids. Germline V gene sequence: CDR1 SGHDT, CDR2 YYEEEE. CDR3 sequence reads: CASSLLSGEETQYF. DNA of the CDR3: TGTGCCAGCAGCTTGCTTAGCGGCGAAGAGACCCAGTACTTC.

This chain joins TRBV7-2 and TRBJ1-2, with D possibly being TRBD1 (6 bases). V was clipped by 2 bases and J by 7 bases, with 11 bases between them. CDR1 is SGHTA, CDR2 FQGNSA, per germline. The CDR3 loop spans 13 amino acids. The CDR3 sequence: CASSLTRGGGYTF. DNA of the CDR3: TGTGCCAGCAGCTTAACCAGGGGAGGTGGCTACACCTTC. The full variable domain, in which reference TRBV7-2 and TRBJ1-2 provide the parts outside the CDR3, is GAGVSQSPSNKVTEKGKDVELRCDPISGHTALYWYRQSLGQGLEFLIYFQGNSAPDKSGLPSDRFSAERTGGSVSTLTIQRTQQEDSAVYLCASSLTRGGGYTFGSGTRLTVV.

In the case of this clone: This specimen includes other DNA sequences encoding the same CDR3. This chain connects TRBV5-1 to TRBJ2-3, with no clear D. The CDR3 contains 12 residues. The V and J ends lost 4 bases and 0 bases respectively, with 3 bases between them. Germline CDR1 reads SGHRS; CDR2 reads YFSETQ. The CDR3 protein is CASSPSTDTQYF. The CDR3 coding sequence is TGCGCCAGCAGCCCTAGCACAGATACGCAGTATTTT.

The CDR3 protein is CASSSGTSSGNTIYF. CDR3 sequence (DNA): TGTGCCAGCTCCTCCGGGACATCCTCTGGAAACACCATATATTTT. This chain uses TRBV18 with TRBJ1-3; D is possibly TRBD1 (6 bases). From germline, CDR1 is KGHSH and CDR2 LQKENI. The germline V and J ends were trimmed by 6 bases and 0 bases, with 12 bases remaining between them. The CDR3 totals 15 residues.

Concerning this clone: Other DNA sequences in the sample encode the same CDR3. The chain combines TRBV29-1 with TRBJ1-1; 7 bases align to TRBD1. Germline V lookup: CDR1 SQVTM, CDR2 ANQGSEA. V shed 4 bases, J shed 8 bases, and the junction held 7 bases outside the gene matches. The CDR3 length is 12 residues. As DNA, the CDR3 is TGCAGCGTTGGACAGGGCGGGACGGAAGCTTTCTTT. As protein: CSVGQGGTEAFF.

This chain uses TRBV2 with TRBJ2-4; D remains unclear. Germline lookup yields CDR1 SNHLY and CDR2 FYNNEI. CDR3 length: 12 amino acids. Trimming stripped 3 bases from V and 2 bases from J, with 2 bases between. The CDR3 nucleotides are TGTGCCAGCAGTGAGACCAAAAACATTCAGTACTTC. Translating it yields CASSETKNIQYF.

The V gene is TRBV15, the J gene TRBJ1-1; no firm D call. The CDR3 consists of 15 residues. From germline, CDR1 is LNHNV and CDR2 YYDKDF (reference sequence). V lost 3 bases, J lost 5 bases, and 16 bases lay in between. Written as DNA, the CDR3 is TGTGCCACCAGCAGCTTAGACCGAGTGGGGACTGAAGCTTTCTTT. Translating gives CATSSLDRVGTEAFF. The complete variable domain, with remaining parts taken from reference TRBV15 and TRBJ1-1, reads DAMVIQNPRYQVTQFGKPVTLSCSQTLNHNVMYWYQQKSSQAPKLLFHYYDKDFNNEADTPDNFQSRRPNTSFCFLDIRSPGLGDTAMYLCATSSLDRVGTEAFFGQGTRLTVV.

J is TRBJ1-1 and V is TRBV2; 8 positions agree with TRBD1. The CDR3 contains 14 residues. Germline trimming cut 6 bases from V and 0 bases from J; bases unmatched to any gene: 3. Germline V gene sequence: CDR1 SNHLY, CDR2 FYNNEI. This CDR3 is CASSLDRVNTEAFF. CDR3 nucleotides: TGTGCCAGCAGCTTGGACAGGGTGAACACTGAAGCTTTCTTT.

This clone was seen only once. This rearrangement joins TRBV6-6 to TRBJ2-2, with TRBD2 identical over 8 bases. The CDR3 is 13 residues long. V dropped 7 bases and J dropped 5; count of bases not matched to a gene: 3. In germline, CDR1 is MNHNY, CDR2 SVGAGI (reference sequence). The CDR3 protein is CASMKRETGELFF. DNA for the CDR3: TGTGCCAGCATGAAGCGGGAGACCGGGGAGCTGTTTTTT.